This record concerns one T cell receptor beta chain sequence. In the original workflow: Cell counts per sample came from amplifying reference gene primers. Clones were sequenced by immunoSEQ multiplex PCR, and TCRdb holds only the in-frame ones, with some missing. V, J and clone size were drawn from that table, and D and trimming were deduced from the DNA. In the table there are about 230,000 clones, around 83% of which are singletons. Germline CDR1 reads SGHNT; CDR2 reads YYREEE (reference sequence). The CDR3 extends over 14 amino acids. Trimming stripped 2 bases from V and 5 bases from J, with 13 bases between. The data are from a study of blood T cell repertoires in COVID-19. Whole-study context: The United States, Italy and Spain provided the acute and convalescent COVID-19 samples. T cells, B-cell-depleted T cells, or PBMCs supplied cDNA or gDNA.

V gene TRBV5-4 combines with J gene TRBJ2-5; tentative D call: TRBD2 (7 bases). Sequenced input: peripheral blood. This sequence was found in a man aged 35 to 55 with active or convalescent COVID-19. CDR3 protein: CASSLEGGRETQYF. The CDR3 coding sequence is TGTGCCAGCAGCTTAGAGGGGGGGCGGGAGACCCAGTACTTC.